This T cell receptor (beta chain) was documented in a study of regulatory T cells in long-lasting Graves disease. Whole-study context: Newly diagnosed Graves' patients had under 3 months of antithyroid drugs.

This clonotype was counted many times. Its specificity is not known. The CDR3 has 15 amino acids. Per the germline V gene, CDR1 is WSHSY and CDR2 is SAAADI. V was clipped by 7 bases and J by 6 bases; unmatched bases: 15. Time point: newly diagnosed GD, antithyroid drugs for less than 3 months. The TCR library was prepared using RNA isolated from PBMCs. Library construction for TCR beta used iRepertoire HTBI primers and Arm-PCR of CDR3 regions. TCRdb recomputed calls from the multiplex PCR reads with MiXCR, one row per CDR3 protein. This table has a few hundred thousand distinct CDR3 sequences, 12% appearing once. Study observations and caveats: Thyroid tissue was not studied; only peripheral blood was.

The sample was also linked to a second study, of T cells in Graves' hyperthyroidism and ophthalmopathy. That work contributes: The majority of expanded thyroid clonotypes above 0.001 also appeared in blood.

The chain recombines TRBV10-2 with TRBJ2-7, with 7 bases aligning to TRBD2. The clonotype was recovered from a woman aged 18-30 years with Graves disease. This specimen consisted of peripheral blood mononuclear cells (PBMCs), obtained at new diagnosis, from a patient treated with antithyroid drugs. CDR3 DNA sequence: TGCGCCAGCACGGGGAGTCCTAGCGGATCGGGCGAGCAGTACTTC. Translated, it gives CASTGSPSGSGEQYF.